This T cell receptor (beta chain) is drawn from a study of blood T cells in healthy people across ages. A J-beta primer mix and a sample-barcoded 5' primer were used in a second PCR of roughly 7 to 12 cycles. Each cDNA was tagged by a template-switch adaptor containing 12 random nucleotides. TCRdb reanalysed the 5' RACE reads using MiXCR and keeps one entry per CDR3 protein. The profile shows 1,800,000 or so distinct CDR3 sequences, 39% of them singletons. Per the germline V gene, CDR1 is PRHDT and CDR2 is FYEKMQ (reference sequence). Deletions cut 3 bases from V and 2 bases from J, with 11 bases between. The CDR3 is made up of 15 amino acids. This clonotype showed up just a few times. What it binds is not known. Study-wide results and caveats: Reliance upon unsorted PBMCs precluded definitive naive versus antigen-experienced comparison. Long-lived donors exceeded aged donors in naive CD4+ cells and diversity. While age rose, TCR beta diversity per million T cells dropped in a roughly linear way.

The rearrangement links TRBV13 to TRBJ1-3; weak D call: TRBD1 (6 bases). The sequence was collected from a human donor in good health. Sequencing used blood. CDR3 nucleotide sequence: TGTGCCAGCAGCTTCTACGGGGGCCCTGGAAACACCATATATTTT. This translates into CASSFYGGPGNTIYF.